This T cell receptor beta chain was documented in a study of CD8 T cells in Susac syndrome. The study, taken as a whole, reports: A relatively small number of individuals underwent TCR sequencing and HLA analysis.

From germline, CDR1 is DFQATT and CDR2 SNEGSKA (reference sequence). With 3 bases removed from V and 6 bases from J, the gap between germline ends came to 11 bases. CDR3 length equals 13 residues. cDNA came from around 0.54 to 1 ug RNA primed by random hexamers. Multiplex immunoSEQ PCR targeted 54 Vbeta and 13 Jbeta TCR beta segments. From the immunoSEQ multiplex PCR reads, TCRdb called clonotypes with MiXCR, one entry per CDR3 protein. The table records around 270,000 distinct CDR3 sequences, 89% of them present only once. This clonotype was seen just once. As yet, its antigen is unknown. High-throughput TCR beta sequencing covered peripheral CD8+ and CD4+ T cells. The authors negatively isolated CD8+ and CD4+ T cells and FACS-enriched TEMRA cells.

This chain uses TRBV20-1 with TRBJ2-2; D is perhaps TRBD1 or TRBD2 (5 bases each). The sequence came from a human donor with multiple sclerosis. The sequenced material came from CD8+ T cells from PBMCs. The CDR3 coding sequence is TGCAGTGCTAGTTTGGGGGAACCCGGGGAGCTGTTTTTT. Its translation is CSASLGEPGELFF.